A selection of T cell receptor beta chains follows, all from one sample in a study of blood T cell repertoires in COVID-19. TCRdb keeps only in-frame clones here, not all; method: immunoSEQ multiplex PCR. In the table there are approximately 200,000 clones, 85% of which are singletons. The sample taken for sequencing was PBMCs or T cells enriched from blood (not recorded which). The receptors were gathered from a man in his forties who had recovered from COVID-19. The CDR3 runs from the conserved cysteine through the conserved F or W. D genes are given only for firm matches. The listing skips clone size in some rows; elsewhere it reads once, few, many or a size class.

CDR3nt,CDR3aa,v_gene,j_gene,abundance,d_gene
TGTGCCTGGAGTGGGGGACAGCCCAATCAGCCCCAGCATTTT,CAWSGGQPNQPQHF,TRBV30,TRBJ1-5,.,TRBD1
TGTGCCAGCAGTTTTCCCGGGGTCTACGAGCAGTACTTC,CASSFPGVYEQYF,TRBV6-2/TRBV6-3,TRBJ2-7,.,.
TGTGCCAGCAGCATTTACCTAGCGGGAGCGGCAGATACGCAGTATTTT,CASSIYLAGAADTQYF,TRBV11-2,TRBJ2-3,.,TRBD2
TGCGCCAGCCTGATTGACAGGGGCTGTCTAGCCAAAAACATTCAGTACTTC,CASLIDRGCLAKNIQYF,TRBV10-1,TRBJ2-4,.,TRBD1
TGTGCCAGCTCGTCCGGGACAAAATCATTGGGGGACACTGAAGCTTTCTTT,CASSSGTKSLGDTEAFF,TRBV18,TRBJ1-1,.,.
TGTGCCAGCAGCTTAGCGTTCCCGAGAAACACCGGGGAGCTGTTTTTT,CASSLAFPRNTGELFF,TRBV7-8,TRBJ2-2,once,.
TGTGCCAGCTCAGCCCTTGTAGGAGGAGAGGGCACCGGGGAGCTGTTTTTT,CASSALVGGEGTGELFF,TRBV18,TRBJ2-2,.,.
TGTGCCAGCAGTTACCCGGGTCAATCGACGCAGTATTTT,CASSYPGQSTQYF,TRBV6-5,TRBJ2-3,.,.
TGTGCCAGCAGTTTAGGCGCAGGGGGTGATGAGCAGTTCTTC,CASSLGAGGDEQFF,TRBV27,TRBJ2-1,.,TRBD1
TGCGCCAGCAGCTTGGTATATGAGGACGAGCAGTACTTC,CASSLVYEDEQYF,TRBV5-1,TRBJ2-7,.,.
TGTGCCAGCAGCTACTCTGGGGCTATTACCGGGGAGCTGTTTTTT,CASSYSGAITGELFF,TRBV7-9,TRBJ2-2,.,.
TGTGCCAGCGCCCCCGCGCAGGGACTAAATCAGCCCCAGCATTTT,CASAPAQGLNQPQHF,TRBV28,TRBJ1-5,.,.
TGTGCCAGCAGAGGACTAGCGGGAAGGGAGCTGTTTTTT,CASRGLAGRELFF,TRBV12-3/TRBV12-4,TRBJ2-2,.,TRBD2
TGTGCCAGCAGTCCCTTGGGACAGGGGGGAGAGACCCAGTACTTC,CASSPLGQGGETQYF,TRBV27,TRBJ2-5,once,TRBD1
TGCGCCAGCAGCTCGGGACTAGCGGGCTACGAGCAGTACTTC,CASSSGLAGYEQYF,TRBV4-1,TRBJ2-7,.,TRBD2
TGTGCCAGCAGTTCCTCAGGGGTATCTGGCTACACCTTC,CASSSSGVSGYTF,TRBV12-3/TRBV12-4,TRBJ1-2,.,.
TGTGCCAGCAGCTTTAGCGGGGGGGCGAACACCGGGGAGCTGTTTTTT,CASSFSGGANTGELFF,TRBV5-4,TRBJ2-2,.,TRBD2
TGTGCCAGCAGCCAAGTGGGAGAAGCGGGAGGGGATGAGCAGTTCTTC,CASSQVGEAGGDEQFF,TRBV14,TRBJ2-1,.,TRBD2
TGCACCAGCAGCCAAGATTGGGGCGGGCTAGCGGGAACAGATACGCAGTATTTT,CTSSQDWGGLAGTDTQYF,TRBV1,TRBJ2-3,many,.
TGTGCCTGGAGTGTGGGGCCCTACAACGAGCAGTACTTC,CAWSVGPYNEQYF,TRBV30,TRBJ2-7,.,.
TGTGCCAGCAGTTTGCAGTTGAACACTGAAGCTTTCTTT,CASSLQLNTEAFF,TRBV12-3/TRBV12-4,TRBJ1-1,.,.
TGTGCCAGCAGCAGGGGGTCAGGAATGAACACTGAAGCTTTCTTT,CASSRGSGMNTEAFF,TRBV9,TRBJ1-1,once,.
TGTGCCAGCAGTTCCAATAGCGGGAGCGGGGGCAATGAGCAGTTCTTC,CASSSNSGSGGNEQFF,TRBV6-4,TRBJ2-1,.,TRBD2
TGTGCCACCAGCGAAGGACAGGGGGCGGGGAGAAGCTACACCTTC,CATSEGQGAGRSYTF,TRBV15,TRBJ1-2,.,TRBD1
TGTGCCAGCAGACTTACTAGCGGGAGTGGGGAGCAGTTCTTC,CASRLTSGSGEQFF,TRBV7-9,TRBJ2-1,once,TRBD2
TGTGCCAGCAGCTTAGCGGGAGGGACCGGGGAGCTGTTTTTT,CASSLAGGTGELFF,TRBV11-3,TRBJ2-2,many,TRBD2
TGTGCCTGGAGTGTACACTCAGGGATAAACGAGCAGTACTTC,CAWSVHSGINEQYF,TRBV30,TRBJ2-7,.,.
TGTGCCAGCAGCCAATCGACTAACGAGCAGTACTTC,CASSQSTNEQYF,TRBV16,TRBJ2-7,.,.
TGTGCCAGCAGTTTAGGCCACGGGGAGACCCAGTACTTC,CASSLGHGETQYF,TRBV12-3/TRBV12-4,TRBJ2-5,.,.
TGTGCCAGCAGTGAACGGACTAGCGGATACGAGCAGTACTTC,CASSERTSGYEQYF,TRBV25-1,TRBJ2-7,.,TRBD2
TGTGCCATCAGCCGGGACAGGACAAATTCACCCCTCCACTTT,CAISRDRTNSPLHF,TRBV10-3,TRBJ1-6,once,TRBD1
TGTGCCAGCAGCTTGGTCAGAAACAATGAGCAGTTCTTC,CASSLVRNNEQFF,TRBV5-4,TRBJ2-1,.,.
TGTGCCAGCAGACGGACAGGGGCGGGCTACACCTTC,CASRRTGAGYTF,TRBV27,TRBJ1-2,.,TRBD1
TGCGCCAGCAGCTTTCTTTCCTTCGCCCAGGGGGCGGGGGAGCTGTTTTTT,CASSFLSFAQGAGELFF,TRBV5-1,TRBJ2-2,.,TRBD1
TGCGCCAGCAGCTTGGAACCGGGACAGGGGAGCGAGCAGTACTTC,CASSLEPGQGSEQYF,TRBV5-1,TRBJ2-7,.,TRBD1
TGTGCCAGCAGCATACAATCAGGGGATGTACAGCCCCAGCATTTT,CASSIQSGDVQPQHF,TRBV5-8,TRBJ1-5,.,.
TGTGCCAGCAGCCAAGCCTTGACAGGGGCCGAGCAGTACTTC,CASSQALTGAEQYF,TRBV14,TRBJ2-7,once,TRBD1
TGTGCCAGCAGCTTAGCGGACAGGGCTGGCTATGGCTACACCTTC,CASSLADRAGYGYTF,TRBV11-1,TRBJ1-2,.,TRBD1
TGCGCCAGCAGCACGTCCGGACAGGACCCCTACGAGCAGTACTTC,CASSTSGQDPYEQYF,TRBV5-1,TRBJ2-7,.,TRBD1
TGTGCCAGCAGCCAGGGACTAGCGGAGCTCTACGAGCAGTACTTC,CASSQGLAELYEQYF,TRBV4-2,TRBJ2-7,.,TRBD2
TGTGCCAGCAGCGAAGAACCCGGGACAGTTTTTTCCTACGAGCAGTACTTC,CASSEEPGTVFSYEQYF,TRBV5-6,TRBJ2-7,.,TRBD1
TGTGCCAGCAGTTTGAGGACTACCGGGGAGCTGTTTTTT,CASSLRTTGELFF,TRBV27,TRBJ2-2,.,.
TGTGCCAGTAGTATAGCCACAGCCGCCCGGGGAGAGCAGTACTTC,CASSIATAARGEQYF,TRBV19,TRBJ2-7,.,.
TGTGCCAGCAGTTTCAAAACTGAAGCTTTCTTT,CASSFKTEAFF,TRBV28,TRBJ1-1,.,.
TGTGCCAGCAGCGTTTCCGGGATAAAAAATGAGCAGTTCTTC,CASSVSGIKNEQFF,TRBV9,TRBJ2-1,.,.
TGCAGTGCTAGTTCCCAGGGGGCCTACTTGAACACTGAAGCTTTCTTT,CSASSQGAYLNTEAFF,TRBV20-1,TRBJ1-1,.,TRBD1
TGTGCCAGTAAGGGGCCAGGGGGATCAAACGAGCAGTACTTC,CASKGPGGSNEQYF,TRBV19,TRBJ2-7,.,TRBD1